The T cell receptor (beta chain) described here comes from a study of shared clonotypes between healthy human individuals (dated by TCRdb to the early 2020s). For context, the study as a whole: The cohort comprised a couple of women and a few men aged 18 to 49 years. To increase sequencing depth and limit assay-specific biases, TCR repertoire library preparation and sequencing were carried out by different laboratories using diverse techniques. The study deeply sequenced blood TCR repertoires of several healthy adults to estimate repertoire size and the extent of clonotype sharing between individuals. Each donor's leukapheresis produced roughly between about 0.8 and 8.9 billion PBMCs. For each donor, CD4 naive and CD4 memory were each given three plates, CD8 naive was given two plates, and CD8 memory was given one plate. The study at large found these results: Sampling was restricted to blood, and TCR repertoires in tissues likely differ from the TCR repertoires found in blood. Based on pairwise subsampling, the degree of clonotype sharing among donors was expected to be affected by sequencing depth. Naive subsets generally had larger estimated clonotype richness than memory subsets did. Higher generation probabilities were observed for clonotypes shared by all four sorted-subset donors than for non-shared clonotypes. Across a few donors, about 5% of naive CD4, approximately 3.6% of naive CD8, roughly 2.3% of memory CD4, and about 0.4% of memory CD8 clonotypes were shared. Because the study included only a small number of donors, the genetic and exposure-history diversity represented was limited. Rarefaction of sorted-subset datasets indicated incomplete sequencing despite the large sequencing depth.

TCR CDR3 regions were amplified from genomic DNA by multiplex PCR using the deep immunoSEQ assay. Extracted genomic DNA from each cell subset was distributed evenly across all wells of several immunoSEQ 96-well plates, and each plate was treated as a replicate. For sorted subsets, approximately 210 ng genomic DNA, equal to tens of thousands of T cell genomes, was loaded into each replicate PCR. The purified libraries were quantified using a Qubit 3.0 fluorometer, sized with a Bioanalyzer 2100, and then quantified again using the KAPA Library Quantification kit. Each immunoSEQ 96-well plate was sequenced on its own single-read 150-cycle Illumina NextSeq 550 flow cell. On the study's bioinformatics: The immunoSEQ output contained only junctional sequences without quality scores, so filtering could not match that applied to full-length reads. To assign V/J genes and CDR3, sequences were annotated against IMGT germline references using PyIR, a Python wrapper for IgBLAST v1.9. Any read was removed if the V/J assignment was weak (E-value above 1e-6), the CDR3 was missing, or the read contained stop codons, out-of-frame junctions, or ambiguous translated residues. V3J clonotypes were defined as sequences sharing the same inferred V gene, J gene, and CDR3 amino acid sequence. Percentage overlap between repertoires was calculated by dividing the number of shared unique clonotypes by the size of the smaller repertoire. Richness of each repertoire was evaluated using RTK rarefaction, the Chao1 estimator, and Recon v2.1 estimates of unobserved clonotypes. Generation probabilities for all TCRbeta clonotypes obtained by the gDNA method from four donors were computed using OLGA. TCRdb holds this immuneACCESS table with in-frame rearrangements only. Some clones are missing; in checked studies, unresolved V genes explain under half, and the rest has no known cause. V, J and clone size derive from that table, while D and trimming were established from the DNA sequence. This sample gives around 1.6 million clones in total; 95% to 99% of them show up just once. The top ten hold roughly 0.42% of the sample.

The CDR3 runs 19 amino acids, cysteine and phenylalanine included. This entry keeps only the CDR3 DNA: 57 bases, framed from base 1. V lost 7 bases and J lost 4 bases, and the count of bases not matched to a germline gene is 19. CDR1 and CDR2 are drawn from the germline V gene (reference sequence): LNHDA, SQIVND. With respect to this clone: It lacks a known antigen. There are no base qualities to consult, and no much larger clone falls within one base.

The donors were healthy, HIV-negative adults who had no recently reported acute infections or vaccinations. Every donor was a Caucasian adult living in Nashville, Tennessee, USA. CD4+ T cells were enriched by magnetic negative selection, after which naive cells were positively selected on CD45RA and the negative fraction was taken as the memory subset. Blood was collected by leukapheresis, and PBMCs were isolated by Ficoll-Histopaque density gradient centrifugation and then cryopreserved in liquid nitrogen vapor phase. Purity and quantity of every magnetically sorted T cell population were checked by analytical flow cytometry. Each sorted fraction had its genomic DNA isolated and then quantified by UV absorbance on a Nanodrop 2000c.

Sequenced: naive CD4+ T cells sorted from blood. Per the publication, the cell subset or site label means: CD45RA+ positively selected. The chain uses TRBV19 and TRBJ2-5, with 12 central nucleotides matching TRBD1. The sequence came from a young man in good health. The CDR3 protein is CASNGGTGGVGGLRETQYF. The DNA sequence is given as TGTGCCAGTAACGGTGGGACAGGGGGCGTCGGGGGCCTCCGAGAGACCCAGTACTTC.